This TCR beta chain was retrieved from a study of T cell responses to AZD1222 COVID-19 vaccine. Assay used: immunoSEQ multiplex PCR; TCRdb lists only in-frame clones, some missing. Of about 150,000 clones listed, 80% to 95% are singletons. CDR3 length: 14 residues. In germline, CDR1 is MDHEN, CDR2 SYDVKM. Trimming left V 3 bases short and J 2 bases short, with 8 bases between. The clonotype originates from an adult in good health. The sample in question was peripheral blood, obtained on day 0 of AZD1222 vaccination. V is TRBV28 and J is TRBJ2-1; a possible D gene is TRBD2 (6 bases). This chain's CDR3 is CASSFGGTYNEQFF. DNA of the CDR3: TGTGCCAGCAGTTTTGGCGGGACCTACAATGAGCAGTTCTTC.